What follows is one TCR beta chain and its context. The source of the sample is a study of blood T cell repertoires in COVID-19. On the study more broadly: The United States, Italy and Spain were the sources of the acute and convalescent COVID-19 samples.

V shed 1 base and J shed 7 bases, with 17 bases lying between them. This CDR3 comprises 16 residues. Germline V gene sequence: CDR1 SGHDN, CDR2 FVKESK. In the original workflow: Estimation of nucleated cell counts was performed using reference gene primer amplification. TCRdb keeps only in-frame clones here, not all; method: immunoSEQ multiplex PCR. D and trimming come from the DNA, and the V and J calls and clone size come from that table. The sample has about 21,000 clones, around three quarters seen once. The clonotype comes from a man aged 55-75 years with active COVID-19. The sequencing sample was made of peripheral blood. This rearrangement joins TRBV14 to TRBJ1-3, with a weak D call TRBD1 (6 bases). CDR3 sequence reads: CASSQGNRVFGNTIYF. The CDR3 bases are TGTGCCAGCAGCCAAGGGAACAGGGTCTTTGGCAACACCATATATTTT.